Following are 22 T cell receptor beta chains from one sample sequenced in a study of regulatory T cells in long-lasting Graves disease. Noted time point: newly diagnosed GD, antithyroid drugs for less than 3 months. Isolated PBMC RNA provided the starting material for the TCR library. Assembly of TCR beta libraries relied on iRepertoire HTBI primers together with Arm-PCR of CDR3 regions. TCRdb passed the multiplex PCR reads through MiXCR, listing each CDR3 protein once. The sample has 350,000 to 550,000 distinct CDR3 sequences, about 14% seen once. This same sample was also taken into another study, of T cells in Graves' hyperthyroidism and ophthalmopathy.

The source material was peripheral blood mononuclear cells (PBMCs), sampled at new diagnosis, from a patient treated with antithyroid drugs. These receptors originate from a woman aged 50 to 60 with Graves disease.

This clonotype was counted many times. The chain employs TRBV7-2 and TRBJ2-1, with D perhaps TRBD1 (6 bases). This CDR3 is built from 15 residues. Germline V lookup: CDR1 SGHTA, CDR2 FQGNSA. Trimming cost V 0 bases and J 9 bases, with 15 bases left between them. The CDR3 nucleotides are TGTGCCAGCAGCTTAGCCCAAGGGGGTTATATTGAGCAGTTCTTC. This codes for CASSLAQGGYIEQFF.

Comment on this clonotype: Germline is not matched at one junction end, which may reflect a read error. The rearrangement joins TRBV5-1 to TRBJ2-4, with D possibly matching TRBD1 (5 bases). CDR3 length equals 16 residues. CDR1 is SGHRS and CDR2 is YFSETQ in the germline V gene. The CDR3 DNA reads TGCGCCAGCAGCTACGACAGCACCACAGCCAAATACATTCAGTACTTC. This encodes CASSYDSTTAKYIQYF.

Turning to this clonotype: A much larger clone differs from this one at a single base, so this may be a read error. J is TRBJ2-3 and V is TRBV5-5; D may be TRBD1 (6 bases). The J call may be incorrect, as the DNA end agrees better with TRBJ1-1. Germline V gene lookup returns CDR1 SGHKS and CDR2 YYEKEE (reference sequence). The CDR3 loop spans 16 amino acids. This CDR3 is CASSRRTAPKETAAFF. The CDR3 DNA reads TGTGCCAGCAGCCGCAGGACAGCACCGAAGGAGACTGCAGCTTTCTTT.

Regarding this clonotype: This may come from a read error, since a much larger clone is one base off. V usage is TRBV7-2 and J usage is TRBJ2-1; D is perhaps TRBD1 (8 bases). This CDR3 is 14 amino acids long. Germline CDR1 SGHTA, CDR2 FQGNSA. DNA of the CDR3: TGTGCCAGCAGCTACAGGGGGGGCTACAATGAGCTGTTCTTC. This sequence encodes CASSYRGGYNELFF.

This clonotype came up many times. This rearrangement joins TRBV11-1 to TRBJ2-5, with TRBD2 identical over 7 bases. V lost 1 base and J lost 4; bases outside the gene matches: 3. The CDR3 covers 14 residues. The germline V gene has CDR1 SGHAT and CDR2 FQDESV (reference sequence). CDR3 sequence reads: CASSLVVAGETQYF. In DNA form, the CDR3 reads TGTGCCAGCAGCTTAGTCGTAGCGGGAGAGACCCAGTACTTC. Combining the CDR3 with reference TRBV11-1 and TRBJ2-5 gives the whole variable domain EAEVAQSPRYKITEKSQAVAFWCDPISGHATLYWYRQILGQGPELLVQFQDESVVDDSQLPKDRFSAERLKGVDSTLKIQPAELGDSAMYLCASSLVVAGETQYFGPGTRLLVL.

The chain has TRBV3-1 and TRBJ2-6; TRBD1 matches 10 bases. The CDR3 runs to 17 residues. The germline V gene has CDR1 LGHDT and CDR2 YNNKEL (reference sequence). The V segment lost 6 bases and the J segment 2 bases; nucleotides outside the gene matches: 7. The CDR3 reads CASSRQGAFTGANVLTF. The CDR3 nucleotides are TGTGCCAGCAGTCGACAGGGGGCTTTTACTGGGGCCAACGTCCTGACTTTC.

This clonotype came up a few times. The J gene is TRBJ1-5, the V gene TRBV4-1, with 7 bases identical to TRBD1. The CDR3 loop spans 15 amino acids. Trimming removed 4 bases from V and 1 base from J; junction bases left unmatched: 4. Germline V gene lookup returns CDR1 MGHRA and CDR2 YSYEKL. The CDR3 loop is CASSPVDRSNQPQHF. The DNA for the CDR3 is TGCGCCAGCAGCCCAGTGGACAGGAGCAATCAGCCCCAGCATTTT.

This clonotype was counted ten times or more. The chain links TRBV7-8 to TRBJ2-3; 8 nucleotides align to TRBD2. The CDR3 contains 19 residues. CDR1 and CDR2 (germline): SGHVS, FQNEAQ. The V segment lost 1 base and the J segment 2 bases; nucleotides outside the gene matches: 14. CDR3: CASSLGLLGTRSFTDTQYF. The CDR3 region has the DNA TGTGCCAGCAGCTTAGGTCTCTTGGGGACTAGATCCTTCACAGATACGCAGTATTTT.

Remarks on this clonotype: A much larger clone lies a single base off, so this may be a read error. This chain joins TRBV6-2 or TRBV6-3 and TRBJ2-7; a possible D gene is TRBD1 (5 bases). The germline V and J ends were trimmed by 5 bases and 0 bases, with 20 bases remaining between them. The CDR3 spans 17 residues. Germline V lookup: CDR1 MNHEY, CDR2 SVGEGT. In DNA form, the CDR3 reads TGTGCCAGCAGTCAGCCCAGACAGAGAAAAAACTCCTACGAGCAGTACTTC. Protein sequence: CASSQPRQRKNSYEQYF.

This clonotype was picked up many times. This chain links TRBV5-1 with TRBJ2-4, with D tentatively TRBD2 (7 bases). This CDR3 has 17 residues. The V end lost 4 bases, the J end lost 5 bases, and 22 bases lay between the germline ends. The germline gives CDR1 SGHRS, CDR2 YFSETQ. The CDR3 DNA sequence: TGCGCCAGCAGCCCAATGCCGGGACAAAGCGGGGAAAACATTCAGTACTTC. It encodes CASSPMPGQSGENIQYF.

The genes are TRBV20-1 and TRBJ1-5, with D uncertain. The germline V gene encodes CDR1 DFQATT and CDR2 SNEGSKA (reference sequence). The CDR3 has 15 amino acids. Trimming stripped 3 bases from V and 1 base from J, with 13 bases between. CDR3 in amino acids: CSASEPRGSNQPQHF. The CDR3 DNA sequence: TGCAGTGCTAGTGAACCCCGGGGAAGCAATCAGCCCCAGCATTTT.

This clonotype was observed at least ten times. V usage is TRBV28 and J usage is TRBJ1-4; D possibly corresponds to TRBD1 (6 bases). Trimming took off 8 bases at V and 6 bases at J, with 16 bases between the two ends. The CDR3 totals 14 residues. Germline V gene lookup returns CDR1 MDHEN and CDR2 SYDVKM. The CDR3 reads CASRPQGKDEKLFF. CDR3 sequence (DNA): TGTGCCAGCCGACCACAGGGAAAGGATGAAAAACTGTTTTTT.

This clonotype was recorded a few times. The J gene is TRBJ2-3, the V gene TRBV5-1; 10 positions match TRBD2. V was pared by 1 base and J by 5 bases, with 13 bases of the junction left unmatched. Germline CDR1 reads SGHRS; CDR2 reads YFSETQ. This CDR3 contains 18 residues. The DNA for the CDR3 is TGCGCCAGCAGCTTGATCGGGGCTAGCGGGAGTATTGGAGATACGCAGTATTTT. This encodes CASSLIGASGSIGDTQYF.

V is TRBV18 and J is TRBJ1-1; D perhaps matches TRBD1 (5 bases). Trimming left V 0 bases short and J 5 bases short, with 16 bases between. This CDR3 has 16 amino acids. Germline CDR1 KGHSH, CDR2 LQKENI. CDR3 sequence (DNA): TGTGCCAGCTCACCACCGAGTGTGGGGGTGATGACTGAAGCTTTCTTT. It translates to CASSPPSVGVMTEAFF.

This clonotype was observed a few times. The chain joins TRBV7-6 to TRBJ2-3, with 9 bases matching TRBD2. From germline, CDR1 is SGHVS and CDR2 FNYEAQ. CDR3 length equals 16 residues. Trimming cost V 1 base and J 4 bases; bases outside gene matches: 6. CDR3 loop: CASSLVTSGYADTQYF. The CDR3 coding sequence is TGTGCCAGCAGCTTAGTTACTAGCGGGTACGCAGATACGCAGTATTTT.

This clonotype was seen a handful of times. V and J are TRBV20-1 and TRBJ1-2, with unresolved D. The germline V gene has CDR1 DFQATT and CDR2 SNEGSKA (reference sequence). CDR3 length: 14 residues. Trimming left V 1 base short and J 4 bases short, with 13 bases between. The CDR3 loop is CSARGAAALYGYTF. As DNA, the CDR3 is TGCAGTGCTAGAGGGGCGGCAGCCCTCTATGGCTACACCTTC.

CDR3 DNA: TGTGCCAGCAGCCGGGATCCTAGCGGGAGTCGTCAAGAGACCCAGTACTTC. As protein: CASSRDPSGSRQETQYF. J is TRBJ2-5 and V is TRBV3-1; 10 nucleotides line up with TRBD2. Per the germline V gene, CDR1 is LGHDT and CDR2 is YNNKEL (reference sequence). J was trimmed by 2 bases and V by 4 bases; bases with no gene match: 10. The CDR3 extends over 17 amino acids.

This clonotype came up many times. The chain is built from TRBV20-1 and TRBJ2-3; D unresolved. Trimming stripped 5 bases from V and 0 bases from J, with 12 bases between. The CDR3 totals 14 residues. Germline V gives CDR1 DFQATT, CDR2 SNEGSKA (reference sequence). The CDR3 spells CSARQHSSTDTQYF. CDR3 DNA: TGCAGTGCTCGTCAGCATTCTAGCACAGATACGCAGTATTTT.

This clonotype was observed at least ten times. The chain has TRBV30 and TRBJ2-1; D call uncertain. The CDR3 runs 11 residues. V lost 2 bases to trimming and J lost 6 bases, with 5 bases between them. Germline CDR1 reads GTSNPN; CDR2 reads SVGIG (reference sequence). The CDR3 reads CAWSTINEQFF. CDR3 in DNA: TGTGCCTGGAGTACGATCAATGAGCAGTTCTTC.

This clonotype appeared a few times. Since a much larger clone is just one base distant, this may be a read error. The chain couples TRBV7-9 to TRBJ2-1, with no clear D. CDR3 length: 11 amino acids. Germline lookup yields CDR1 SEHNR and CDR2 FQNEAQ (reference sequence). CDR3 sequence reads: CASGLSYEQFF. The CDR3 nucleotides read TGTGCCAGCGGCTTGTCGTATGAGCAGTTCTTC.

This clonotype turned up a few times. The chain is built from TRBV5-1 and TRBJ1-4; 8 nucleotides align to TRBD1. The CDR3 is 14 residues long. Trimming took 4 bases from V and 7 from J; bases not matched to a gene: 6. The V gene's germline CDR1 is SGHRS and CDR2 YFSETQ. Here the CDR3 reads CASSQDRAAEKLFF. DNA of the CDR3: TGCGCCAGCAGCCAGGACAGGGCGGCTGAAAAACTGTTTTTT.

This clonotype turned up a few times. This sequence joins TRBV19 and TRBJ2-1; 8 nucleotides line up with TRBD2. Unmatched junction bases numbered 10, after V lost 3 bases and J lost 3 bases. Looked up from germline, CDR1 is LNHDA and CDR2 is SQIVND (reference sequence). The CDR3 runs to 17 residues. The CDR3 DNA is TGTGCCAGTAGTATGGTCGCGGGAGGCACCCTCTACAATGAGCAGTTCTTC. Amino acids: CASSMVAGGTLYNEQFF.